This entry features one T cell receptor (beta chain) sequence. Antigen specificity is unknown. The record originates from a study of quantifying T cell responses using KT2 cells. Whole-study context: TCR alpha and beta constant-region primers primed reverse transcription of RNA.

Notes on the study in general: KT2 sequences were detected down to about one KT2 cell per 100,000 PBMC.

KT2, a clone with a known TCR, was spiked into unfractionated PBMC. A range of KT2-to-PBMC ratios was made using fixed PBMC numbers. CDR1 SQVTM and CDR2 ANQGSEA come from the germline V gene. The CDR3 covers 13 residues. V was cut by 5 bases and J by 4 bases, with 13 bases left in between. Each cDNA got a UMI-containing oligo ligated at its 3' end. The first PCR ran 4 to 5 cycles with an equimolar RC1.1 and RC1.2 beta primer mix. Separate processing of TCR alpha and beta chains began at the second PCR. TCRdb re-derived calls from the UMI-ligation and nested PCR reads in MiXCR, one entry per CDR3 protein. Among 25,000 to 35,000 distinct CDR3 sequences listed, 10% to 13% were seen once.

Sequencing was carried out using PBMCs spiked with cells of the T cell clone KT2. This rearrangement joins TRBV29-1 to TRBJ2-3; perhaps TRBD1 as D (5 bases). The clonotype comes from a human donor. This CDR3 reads CSVSARAADTQYF. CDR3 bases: TGCAGCGTTTCGGCCAGGGCGGCAGATACGCAGTATTTT.